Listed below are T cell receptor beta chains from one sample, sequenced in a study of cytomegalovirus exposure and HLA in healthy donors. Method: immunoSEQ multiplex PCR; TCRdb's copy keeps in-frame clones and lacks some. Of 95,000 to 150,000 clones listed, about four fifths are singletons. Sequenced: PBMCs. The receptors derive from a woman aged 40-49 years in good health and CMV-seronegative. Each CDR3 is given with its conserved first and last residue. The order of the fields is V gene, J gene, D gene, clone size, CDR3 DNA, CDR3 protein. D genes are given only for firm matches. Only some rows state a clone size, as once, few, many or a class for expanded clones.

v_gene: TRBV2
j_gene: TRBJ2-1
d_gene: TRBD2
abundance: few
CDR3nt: TGTGCCAGCAGTGAAGATGGCGGGGGGGCTTACAATGAGCAGTTCTTC
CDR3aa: CASSEDGGGAYNEQFF

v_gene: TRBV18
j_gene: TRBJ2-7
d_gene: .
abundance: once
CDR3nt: TGTGCCAGCTCACCTGGCAGTGAAAACGAGCAGTACTTC
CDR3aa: CASSPGSENEQYF

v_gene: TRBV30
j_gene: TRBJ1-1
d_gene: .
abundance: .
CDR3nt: TGTGCCTGGAGTGCCTGGCAGGGGAACACTGAAGCTTTCTTT
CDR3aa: CAWSAWQGNTEAFF

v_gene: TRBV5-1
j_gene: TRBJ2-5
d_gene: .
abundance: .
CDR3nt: TGCGCCAGCAGCTTGGATATGAACAACCGGGCCCAGTACTTC
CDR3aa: CASSLDMNNRAQYF

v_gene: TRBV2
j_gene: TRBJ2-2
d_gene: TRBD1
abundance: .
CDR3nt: TGTGCCAGACAGGACAGGGAATCTTCTGGGGAGCTGTTTTTT
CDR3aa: CARQDRESSGELFF

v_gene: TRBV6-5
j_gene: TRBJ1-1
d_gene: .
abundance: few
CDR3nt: TGTGCCAGCAGTTATTTGGTAGGAGGGAGCACTGAAGCTTTCTTT
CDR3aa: CASSYLVGGSTEAFF

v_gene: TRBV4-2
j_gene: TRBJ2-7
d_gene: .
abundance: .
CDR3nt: TGTGCCAGCAGCCAAGGACCGAGTCAGGGCGGATCCTACAAGCAGTACTTC
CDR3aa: CASSQGPSQGGSYKQYF

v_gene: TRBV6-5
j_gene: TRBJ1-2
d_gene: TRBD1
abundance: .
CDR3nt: TGTGCCAGCAGGCCCGGGACAGGGGACTATGGCTACACCTTC
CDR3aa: CASRPGTGDYGYTF

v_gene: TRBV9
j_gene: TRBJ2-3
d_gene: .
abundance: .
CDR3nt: TGTGCCAGCAGCGCGCCGGGGGTTAGCACAGATACGCAGTATTTT
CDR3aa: CASSAPGVSTDTQYF

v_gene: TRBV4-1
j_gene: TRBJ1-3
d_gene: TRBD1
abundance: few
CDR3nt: TGCGCCAGCAGCCAGGGACAGCAAGCGGGAAACACCATATATTTT
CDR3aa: CASSQGQQAGNTIYF

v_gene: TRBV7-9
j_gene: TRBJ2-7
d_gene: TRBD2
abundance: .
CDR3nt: TGTGCCAGCAGCTTAGAAACCTGGGGGGGACTCTACGAGCAGTACTTC
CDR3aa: CASSLETWGGLYEQYF

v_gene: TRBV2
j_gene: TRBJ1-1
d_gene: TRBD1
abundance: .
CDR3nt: TGTGCCAGCAGCGGGACAGGGGGCCCGACTGAAGCTTTCTTT
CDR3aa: CASSGTGGPTEAFF

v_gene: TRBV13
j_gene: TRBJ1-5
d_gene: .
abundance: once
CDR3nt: TGTGCCAGCAGCTCTCGGGGGGGGTATAGCAATCAGCCCCAGCATTTT
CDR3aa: CASSSRGGYSNQPQHF

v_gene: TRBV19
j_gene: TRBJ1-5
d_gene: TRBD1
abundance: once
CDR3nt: TGTGCCAGTAGCCCCCTATCCGTCGGGACAGGGGCCAATCAGCCCCAGCATTTT
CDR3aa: CASSPLSVGTGANQPQHF

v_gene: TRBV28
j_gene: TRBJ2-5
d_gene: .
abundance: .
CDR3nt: TGTGCCAGCAGTCTACATTCCCCGGGTGGGGAGCAGTACTTC
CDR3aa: CASSLHSPGGEQYF

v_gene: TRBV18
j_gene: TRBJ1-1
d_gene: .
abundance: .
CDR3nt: TGTGCCAGCTCACTGAAAGACAGCCTTGAAGCTTTCTTT
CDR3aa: CASSLKDSLEAFF

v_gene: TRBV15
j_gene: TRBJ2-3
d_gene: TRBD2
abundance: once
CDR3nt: TGTGCCACCAGCAGAAGAGCGGGAGCCTCCACAGATACGCAGTATTTT
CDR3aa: CATSRRAGASTDTQYF

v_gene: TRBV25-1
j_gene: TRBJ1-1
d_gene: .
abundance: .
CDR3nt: TGTGCCAGCAGTGAATCGGCCAGGGTGACTGAAGCTTTCTTT
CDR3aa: CASSESARVTEAFF

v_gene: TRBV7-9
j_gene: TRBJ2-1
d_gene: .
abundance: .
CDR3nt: TGTGCCAGCAGCTTTGAGAAGGGGCGAGGCAATGAGCAGTTCTTC
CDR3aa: CASSFEKGRGNEQFF

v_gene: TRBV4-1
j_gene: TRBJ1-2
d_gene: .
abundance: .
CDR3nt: TGCGCCAGCAGCCAAGGGACAGTTAACTATGGCTACACCTTC
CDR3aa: CASSQGTVNYGYTF

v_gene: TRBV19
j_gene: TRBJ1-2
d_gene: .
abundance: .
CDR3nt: TGTGCCAGTAGTATAGACGAGCGATATGGCTACACCTTC
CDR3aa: CASSIDERYGYTF

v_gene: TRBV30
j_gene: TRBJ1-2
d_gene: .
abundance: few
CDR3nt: TGTGCCTGGAGTGTACCGGGGGGGGCAAACTATGGCTACACCTTC
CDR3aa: CAWSVPGGANYGYTF

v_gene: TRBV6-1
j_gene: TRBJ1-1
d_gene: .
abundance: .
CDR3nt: TGTGCCAGCAGTGAGGTGGGCTCACTTGAAGCTTTCTTT
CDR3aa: CASSEVGSLEAFF

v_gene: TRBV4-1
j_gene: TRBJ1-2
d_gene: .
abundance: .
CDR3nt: TGCGCCAGCAGCCAAGAGAACGGTTATGGCTACACCTTC
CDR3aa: CASSQENGYGYTF

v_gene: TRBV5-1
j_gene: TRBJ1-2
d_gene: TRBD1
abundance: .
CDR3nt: TGCGCCAGCAGCCCCGGACAGGGCGTGGATGGCTACACCTTC
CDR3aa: CASSPGQGVDGYTF

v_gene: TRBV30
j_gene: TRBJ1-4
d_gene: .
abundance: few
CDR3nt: TGTGCCTCGATCCCGGGGGGCGCGAGGGAAAAACTGTTTTTT
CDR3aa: CASIPGGAREKLFF

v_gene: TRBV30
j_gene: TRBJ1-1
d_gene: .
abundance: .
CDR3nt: TGTGCCTGGAGCATCGGGACTAACACTGAAGCTTTCTTT
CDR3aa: CAWSIGTNTEAFF

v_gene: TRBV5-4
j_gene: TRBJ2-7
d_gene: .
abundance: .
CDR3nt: TGTGCCAGCGGCTTGGGAGGCGGGTCCTACGAGCAGTACTTC
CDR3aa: CASGLGGGSYEQYF

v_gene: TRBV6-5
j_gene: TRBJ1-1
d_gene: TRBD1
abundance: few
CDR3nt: TGTGCCAGCAGCCGACAGGGGTACAACACTGAAGCTTTCTTT
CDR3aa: CASSRQGYNTEAFF

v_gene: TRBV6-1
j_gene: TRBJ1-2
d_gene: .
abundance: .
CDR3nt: TGTGCCAGCAGTGGCGAATCGTCAAACTATGGCTACACCTTC
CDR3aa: CASSGESSNYGYTF

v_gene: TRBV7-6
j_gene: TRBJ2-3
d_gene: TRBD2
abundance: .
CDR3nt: TGTGCCAGCTCGGCTAGCGGGGGCACAGATACGCAGTATTTT
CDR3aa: CASSASGGTDTQYF

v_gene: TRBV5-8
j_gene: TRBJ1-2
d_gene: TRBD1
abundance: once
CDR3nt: TGTGCCAGCATTAAGAGGGGGCCATATGGCTACACCTTC
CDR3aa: CASIKRGPYGYTF

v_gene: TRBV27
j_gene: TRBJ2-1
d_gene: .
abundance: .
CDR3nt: TGTGCCAGCAGTCCCCGGGGGGCAGGGATGGTTGAGCAGTTCTTC
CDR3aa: CASSPRGAGMVEQFF

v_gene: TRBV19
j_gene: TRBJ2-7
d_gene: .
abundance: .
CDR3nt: TGTGCCAGTAGTATATCCCCCGGACCGGCGGGGGAGCAGTACTTC
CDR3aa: CASSISPGPAGEQYF

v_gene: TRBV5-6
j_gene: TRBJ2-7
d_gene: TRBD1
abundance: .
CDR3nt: TGTGCCAGCAGCTTGGACAGGGGGCTCGCCTACGAGCAGTACTTC
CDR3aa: CASSLDRGLAYEQYF

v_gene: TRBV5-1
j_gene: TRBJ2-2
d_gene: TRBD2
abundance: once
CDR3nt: TGCGCCAGCAGCACGGCAGCGGGGCCCACCGGGGAGCTGTTTTTT
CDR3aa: CASSTAAGPTGELFF

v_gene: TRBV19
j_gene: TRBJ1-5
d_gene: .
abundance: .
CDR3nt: TGTGCCAGCTGCTCGGTAGTTACCAATCAGCCCCAGCATTTT
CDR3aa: CASCSVVTNQPQHF

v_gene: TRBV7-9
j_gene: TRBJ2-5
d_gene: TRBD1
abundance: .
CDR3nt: TGTGCCAGCAGTTCTCGGACAGGTGAAGAGACCCAGTACTTC
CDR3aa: CASSSRTGEETQYF

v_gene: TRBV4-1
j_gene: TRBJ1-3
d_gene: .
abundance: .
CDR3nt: TGCGCCAGCAGCCAAGCGCCAGGTGGAAACACCATATATTTT
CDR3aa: CASSQAPGGNTIYF